The clone carrying this TCR beta chain was counted a single time. These data come from a study of Ad26.COV2.S vaccination and SARS-CoV-2 variants. The CDR3 loop spans 14 amino acids. Trimming left V 5 bases short and J 2 bases short, with 12 bases between. Germline-derived CDR1 and CDR2 are SEHNR and FQNEAQ (reference sequence). Described treatment: around 19 received Ad26.COV2.S at low or high dose, single or two shots; 5 received placebo; per-sample allocation not given. Samples were taken on day 63 after the first vaccine or placebo injection. Data came from immunoSEQ multiplex PCR; TCRdb stores just in-frame clones and leaves some out. The sample holds 350,000 to 550,000 clones, 89% seen once.

This receptor was obtained from a person aged 18-65 years who received the Ad26.COV2.S COVID-19 vaccine or a placebo. The sequencing here drew on peripheral blood, taken in a trial of Ad26.COV2.S vaccine versus placebo. V is TRBV7-9 and J is TRBJ2-5; D might be TRBD1 (6 bases). The CDR3 loop reads CASSTMTGQETQYF. CDR3 in DNA: TGTGCCAGCAGCACCATGACAGGTCAAGAGACCCAGTACTTC.